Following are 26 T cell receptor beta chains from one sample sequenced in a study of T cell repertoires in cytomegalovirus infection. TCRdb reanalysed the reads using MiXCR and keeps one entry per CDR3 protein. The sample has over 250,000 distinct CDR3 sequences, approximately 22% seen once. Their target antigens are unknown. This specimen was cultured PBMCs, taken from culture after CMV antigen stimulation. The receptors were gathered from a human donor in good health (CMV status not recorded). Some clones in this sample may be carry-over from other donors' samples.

The CDR3 nucleotides are TGTGCCAGTAGTCAGGAACGGGGGCGATGGATCTATGGCTACACCTTC. This gives the protein CASSQERGRWIYGYTF. This chain uses TRBV19 with TRBJ1-2, with a tentative D call TRBD1 (6 bases). CDR1 is LNHDA and CDR2 is SQIVND in the germline V gene (reference sequence). Trimming left V 5 bases short and J 4 bases short, with 20 bases between. This CDR3 contains 16 residues.

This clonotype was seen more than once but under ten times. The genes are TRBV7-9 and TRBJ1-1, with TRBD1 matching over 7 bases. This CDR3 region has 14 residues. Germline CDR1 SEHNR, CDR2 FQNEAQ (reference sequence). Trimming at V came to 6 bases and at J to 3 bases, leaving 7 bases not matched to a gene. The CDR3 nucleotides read TGTGCCAGCAGTAATCATGGGACAGACACTGAAGCTTTCTTT. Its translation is CASSNHGTDTEAFF.

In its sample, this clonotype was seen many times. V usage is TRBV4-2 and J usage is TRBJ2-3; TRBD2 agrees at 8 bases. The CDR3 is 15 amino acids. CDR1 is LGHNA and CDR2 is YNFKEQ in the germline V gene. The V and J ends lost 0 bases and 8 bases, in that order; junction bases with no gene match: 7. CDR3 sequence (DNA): TGTGCCAGCAGCCAAGATACGGGAGGGGGGAGTACGCAGTATTTT. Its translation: CASSQDTGGGSTQYF.

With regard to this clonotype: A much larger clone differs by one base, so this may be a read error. CDR3 sequence: CAGSLVHRGRDEKLFF. CDR3 DNA: TGTGCCGGCAGTTTGGTCCACAGGGGGCGGGATGAAAAACTGTTTTTT. The V and J genes are TRBV27 and TRBJ1-4; 9 bases match TRBD1. The germline gives CDR1 MNHEY, CDR2 SMNVEV (reference sequence). CDR3 length: 16 amino acids.

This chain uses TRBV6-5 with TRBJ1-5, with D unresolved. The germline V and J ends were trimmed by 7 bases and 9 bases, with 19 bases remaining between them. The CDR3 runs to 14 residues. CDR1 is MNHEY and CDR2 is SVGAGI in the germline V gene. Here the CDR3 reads CASTLRFEDGPQHF. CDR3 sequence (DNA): TGTGCCAGCACTCTCCGGTTTGAGGATGGGCCCCAGCATTTT.

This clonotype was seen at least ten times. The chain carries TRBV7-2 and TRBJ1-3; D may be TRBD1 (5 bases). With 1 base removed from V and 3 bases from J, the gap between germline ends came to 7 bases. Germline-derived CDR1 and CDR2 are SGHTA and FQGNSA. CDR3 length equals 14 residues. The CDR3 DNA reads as TGTGCCAGCAGCTTAGGGGGACTTGGAAACACCATATATTTT. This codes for CASSLGGLGNTIYF.

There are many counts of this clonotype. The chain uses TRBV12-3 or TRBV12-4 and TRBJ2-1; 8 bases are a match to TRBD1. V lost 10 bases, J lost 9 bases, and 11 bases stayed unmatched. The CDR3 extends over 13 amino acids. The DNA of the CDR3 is TGTGCCACCCGGACAGGGCTATCACCTGAGCAGTTCTTC. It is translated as CATRTGLSPEQFF.

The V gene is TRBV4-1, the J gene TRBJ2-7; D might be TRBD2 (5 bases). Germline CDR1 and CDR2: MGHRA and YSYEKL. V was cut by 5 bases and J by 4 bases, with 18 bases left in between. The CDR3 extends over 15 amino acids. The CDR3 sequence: CASSRRRDPRYEQYF. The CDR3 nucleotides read TGCGCCAGCAGCAGACGCCGGGATCCGAGATACGAGCAGTACTTC.

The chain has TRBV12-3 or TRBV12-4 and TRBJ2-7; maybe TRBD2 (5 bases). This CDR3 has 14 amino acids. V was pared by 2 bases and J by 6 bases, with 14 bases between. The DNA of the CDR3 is TGTGCCAGCAGTTTAACGGGCCGAGGGTCCGAGCAGTACTTC. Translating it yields CASSLTGRGSEQYF.

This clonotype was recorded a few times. CDR3 in DNA: TGTGCCAGCAGTTTAAGGACAGGGGGCTACGAGCAGTACTTC. Amino acid sequence: CASSLRTGGYEQYF. This chain uses TRBV28 with TRBJ2-7; 10 bases agree with TRBD1. V lost 2 bases and J lost 3; bases outside the gene matches: 1. The CDR3 has 14 amino acids. Looked up from germline, CDR1 is MDHEN and CDR2 is SYDVKM.

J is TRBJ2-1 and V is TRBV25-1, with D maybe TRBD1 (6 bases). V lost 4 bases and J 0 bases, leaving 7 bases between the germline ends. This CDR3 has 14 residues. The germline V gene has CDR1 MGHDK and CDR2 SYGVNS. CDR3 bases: TGTGCCAGCAGTGCACAGGGCTCCTACAATGAGCAGTTCTTC. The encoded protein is CASSAQGSYNEQFF. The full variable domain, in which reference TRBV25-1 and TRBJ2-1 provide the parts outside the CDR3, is EADIYQTPRYLVIGTGKKITLECSQTMGHDKMYWYQQDPGMELHLIHYSYGVNSTEKGDLSSESTVSRIRTEHFPLTLESARPSHTSQYLCASSAQGSYNEQFFGPGTRLTVL.

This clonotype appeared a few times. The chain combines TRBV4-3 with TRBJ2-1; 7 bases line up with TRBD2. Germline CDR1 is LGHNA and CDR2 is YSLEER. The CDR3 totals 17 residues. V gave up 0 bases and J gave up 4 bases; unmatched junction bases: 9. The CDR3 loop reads CASSQDLGSGTYNEQFF. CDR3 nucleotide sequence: TGCGCCAGCAGCCAAGACCTGGGGAGCGGGACTTACAATGAGCAGTTCTTC.

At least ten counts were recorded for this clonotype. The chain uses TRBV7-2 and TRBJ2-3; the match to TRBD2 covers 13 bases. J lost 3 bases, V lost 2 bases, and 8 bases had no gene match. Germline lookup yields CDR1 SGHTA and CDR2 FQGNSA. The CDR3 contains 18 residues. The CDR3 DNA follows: TGTGCCAGCAGCTTACTTCGACTAGCGGGAGGCGAAACAGATACGCAGTATTTT. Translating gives CASSLLRLAGGETDTQYF.

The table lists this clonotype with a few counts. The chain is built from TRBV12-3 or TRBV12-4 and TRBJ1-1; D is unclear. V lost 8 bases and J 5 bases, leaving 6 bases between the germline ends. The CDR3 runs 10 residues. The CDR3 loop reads CASWSTEAFF. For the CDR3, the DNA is TGTGCCAGCTGGTCTACTGAAGCTTTCTTT.

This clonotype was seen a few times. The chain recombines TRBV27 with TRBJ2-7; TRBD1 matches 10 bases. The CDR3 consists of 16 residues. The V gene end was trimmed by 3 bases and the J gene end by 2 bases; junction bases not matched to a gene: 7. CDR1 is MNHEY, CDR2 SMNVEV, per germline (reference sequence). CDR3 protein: CASSFLKTGGTYEQYF. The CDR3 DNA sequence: TGTGCCAGCAGTTTTTTGAAGACAGGGGGCACCTACGAGCAGTACTTC.

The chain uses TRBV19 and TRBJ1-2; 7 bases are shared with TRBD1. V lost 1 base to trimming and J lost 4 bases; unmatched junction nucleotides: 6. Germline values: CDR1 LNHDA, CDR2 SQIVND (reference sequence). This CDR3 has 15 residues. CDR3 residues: CASSIAQGLGYGYTF. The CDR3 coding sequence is TGTGCCAGTAGTATAGCACAGGGGCTTGGCTATGGCTACACCTTC.

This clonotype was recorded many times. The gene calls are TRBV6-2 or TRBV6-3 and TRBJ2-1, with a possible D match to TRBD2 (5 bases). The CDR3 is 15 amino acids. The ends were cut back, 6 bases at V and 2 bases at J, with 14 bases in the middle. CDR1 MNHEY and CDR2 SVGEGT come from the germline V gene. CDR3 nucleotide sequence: TGTGCCAGCAGAATAATAGGGAGCACCTACAATGAGCAGTTCTTC. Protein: CASRIIGSTYNEQFF.

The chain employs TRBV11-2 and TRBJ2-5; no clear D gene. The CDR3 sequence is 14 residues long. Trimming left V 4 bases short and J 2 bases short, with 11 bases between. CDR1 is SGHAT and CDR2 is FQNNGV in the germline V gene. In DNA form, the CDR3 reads TGTGCCAGCAGCTCCGTCTCCAATCAAGAGACCCAGTACTTC. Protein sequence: CASSSVSNQETQYF.

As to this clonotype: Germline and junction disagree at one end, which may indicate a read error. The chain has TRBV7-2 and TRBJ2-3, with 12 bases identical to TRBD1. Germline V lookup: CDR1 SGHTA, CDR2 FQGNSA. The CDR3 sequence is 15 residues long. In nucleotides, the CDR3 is TGTGCCAGTAGAGGGACAGGGGGCGGAACAGAGACGCAGTATTTT. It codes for CASRGTGGGTETQYF.

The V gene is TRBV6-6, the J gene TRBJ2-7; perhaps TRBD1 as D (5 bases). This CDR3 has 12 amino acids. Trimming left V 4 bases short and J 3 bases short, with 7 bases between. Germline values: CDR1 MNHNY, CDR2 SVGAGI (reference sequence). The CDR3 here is CASSWGNYEQYV. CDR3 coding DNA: TGTGCCAGCAGTTGGGGCAACTACGAGCAGTACGTC.

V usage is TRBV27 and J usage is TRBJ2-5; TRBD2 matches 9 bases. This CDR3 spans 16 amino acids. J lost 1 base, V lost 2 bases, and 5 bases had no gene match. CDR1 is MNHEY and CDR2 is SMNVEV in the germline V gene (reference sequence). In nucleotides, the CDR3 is TGTGCCAGCAGTTTAGACTGGCGGGAGGGCCAAGAGACCCAGTACTTC. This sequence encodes CASSLDWREGQETQYF.

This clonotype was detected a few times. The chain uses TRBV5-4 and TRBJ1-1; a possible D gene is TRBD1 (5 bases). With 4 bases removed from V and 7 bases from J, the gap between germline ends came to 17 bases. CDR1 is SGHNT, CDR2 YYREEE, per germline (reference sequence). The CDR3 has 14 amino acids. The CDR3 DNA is TGTGCCAGCAGCCAATATCAGGGCAACGTTGAAGCTTTCTTT. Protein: CASSQYQGNVEAFF.

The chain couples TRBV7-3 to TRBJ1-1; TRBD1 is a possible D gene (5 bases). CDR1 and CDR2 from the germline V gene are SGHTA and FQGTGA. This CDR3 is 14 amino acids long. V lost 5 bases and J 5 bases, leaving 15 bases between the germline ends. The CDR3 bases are TGTGCCAGCAGCCCGTTCGGGGGAGGGACTGAAGCTTTCTTT. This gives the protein CASSPFGGGTEAFF.

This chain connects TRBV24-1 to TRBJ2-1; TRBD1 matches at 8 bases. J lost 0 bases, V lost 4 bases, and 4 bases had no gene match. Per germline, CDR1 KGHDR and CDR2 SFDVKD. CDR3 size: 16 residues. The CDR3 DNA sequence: TGTGCCACCAGTGACCGACAGGGGAGCTCCTACAATGAGCAGTTCTTC. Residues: CATSDRQGSSYNEQFF.

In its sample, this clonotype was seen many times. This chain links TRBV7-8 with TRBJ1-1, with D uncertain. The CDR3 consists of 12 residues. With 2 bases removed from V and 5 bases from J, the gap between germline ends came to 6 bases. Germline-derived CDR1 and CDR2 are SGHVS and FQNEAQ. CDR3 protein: CASSLIGTEAFF. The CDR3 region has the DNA TGTGCCAGCAGCTTAATCGGGACTGAAGCTTTCTTT.

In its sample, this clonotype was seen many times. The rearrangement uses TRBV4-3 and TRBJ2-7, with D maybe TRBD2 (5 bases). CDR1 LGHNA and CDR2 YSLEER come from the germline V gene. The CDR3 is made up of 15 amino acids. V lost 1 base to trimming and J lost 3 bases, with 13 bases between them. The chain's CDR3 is CASSQGRGLIYEQYF. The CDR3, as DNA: TGCGCCAGCAGCCAAGGGAGAGGGCTAATCTACGAGCAGTACTTC.